Shown below are 25 T cell receptor beta chains from a single sample sequenced in a study of cytomegalovirus exposure and HLA in healthy donors. Only in-frame clones appear in the TCRdb table, and some are missing; sequencing was by immunoSEQ multiplex PCR. This table holds fewer than 400,000 clones, roughly 86% found once. Sequencing was carried out using PBMCs. Receptor source: a man in his thirties or forties in good health and CMV-seronegative.

This chain joins TRBV29-1 and TRBJ2-5, with TRBD1 identical over 8 bases. CDR1 and CDR2 from the germline V gene are SQVTM and ANQGSEA. This CDR3 comprises 13 residues. With 5 bases clipped from V and 5 bases from J, the junction kept 7 bases outside the gene matches. The CDR3 here is CSVCRGPGETQYF. Here the CDR3 DNA reads TGCAGCGTTTGCAGGGGGCCGGGGGAGACCCAGTACTTC.

This chain uses TRBV6-5 with TRBJ1-5; perhaps TRBD1 as D (6 bases). V was trimmed by 6 bases and J by 4 bases, leaving 13 bases between them. The CDR3 is 14 amino acids. Germline CDR1 MNHEY, CDR2 SVGAGI. The CDR3 DNA reads as TGTGCCAGCAGCCCCAGGGGCTGGAATCAGCCCCAGCATTTT. This codes for CASSPRGWNQPQHF.

The chain combines TRBV9 with TRBJ1-2; 7 positions agree with TRBD1. The length of the CDR3 is 16 residues. V gave up 5 bases and J gave up 2 bases; unmatched junction bases: 12. Germline CDR1 reads SGDLS; CDR2 reads YYNGEE. The CDR3 nucleotides read TGTGCCAGCAGGTCCTCAGGGGGTGCGGGAAACTATGGCTACACCTTC. As protein: CASRSSGGAGNYGYTF.

CDR3 bases: TGTGCTAGTGGTTTCGATAGCGGGGGGGCTACCCATGAGCAGTTCTTC. It specifies CASGFDSGGATHEQFF. The V and J genes are TRBV12-5 and TRBJ2-1, with 11 bases lining up with TRBD2. The germline CDR1 and CDR2 sequences are LGHNT and FRNRAP. The trim removed 3 bases at V and 8 bases at J, leaving 9 bases unmatched. The CDR3 consists of 16 residues.

The chain employs TRBV11-1 and TRBJ2-5; TRBD2 is a possible D gene (7 bases). CDR3 length: 14 amino acids. Germline assignment: CDR1 SGHAT and CDR2 FQDESV (reference sequence). V was cut by 4 bases and J by 5 bases, with 14 bases left in between. CDR3 bases: TGTGCCAGCAGCTGGGGGGGGGCCGAGGAGACCCAGTACTTC. Residues: CASSWGGAEETQYF. Combining the CDR3 with reference TRBV11-1 and TRBJ2-5 gives the whole variable domain EAEVAQSPRYKITEKSQAVAFWCDPISGHATLYWYRQILGQGPELLVQFQDESVVDDSQLPKDRFSAERLKGVDSTLKIQPAELGDSAMYLCASSWGGAEETQYFGPGTRLLVL.

This chain links TRBV19 with TRBJ2-5, with TRBD1 identical over 8 bases. After removal of 4 bases from V and 6 bases from J, the junction contained 7 bases not matched to a gene. CDR3 length: 14 residues. Germline CDR1 reads LNHDA; CDR2 reads SQIVND (reference sequence). The CDR3 loop is CASSTTGGGKTQYF. CDR3 sequence (DNA): TGTGCCAGTAGTACAACAGGGGGTGGAAAGACCCAGTACTTC.

This clone was seen only a few times. V gene TRBV19 combines with J gene TRBJ2-7; 9 nucleotides match TRBD1. This CDR3 region has 14 residues. The junction had 6 bases not matched to a gene; V was cut back by 9 bases and J by 0 bases. Germline V gene lookup returns CDR1 LNHDA and CDR2 SQIVND (reference sequence). For the CDR3, the DNA is TGTGCCAGCAGGGGACAGGGAAGCTCCTACGAGCAGTACTTC. This sequence encodes CASRGQGSSYEQYF.

The chain links TRBV29-1 to TRBJ1-2, with 8 bases lining up with TRBD1. V trimming: 7 bases; J trimming: 0 bases; junction bases outside the gene matches: 4. This CDR3 is 13 amino acids long. CDR1 and CDR2 (germline): SQVTM, ANQGSEA. This CDR3 reads CSAGDRTNYGYTF. Written as DNA, the CDR3 is TGCAGCGCTGGGGACAGGACTAACTATGGCTACACCTTC.

The genes are TRBV11-3 and TRBJ2-1, with 12 bases identical to TRBD1. Germline CDR1 SGHNT, CDR2 YENEEA. CDR3 length equals 17 residues. V lost 5 bases and J lost 3; bases outside the gene matches: 8. CDR3 nucleotide sequence: TGTGCCAGCAGCCCCCGGGACAGGGGGCCAGGCTACAATGAGCAGTTCTTC. Encoded protein: CASSPRDRGPGYNEQFF.

V is TRBV10-2 and J is TRBJ1-1; 8 bases align to TRBD1. The germline V gene encodes CDR1 WSHSY and CDR2 SAAADI. CDR3 length: 16 residues. The trim removed 6 bases at V and 0 bases at J, leaving 9 bases unmatched. The CDR3 nucleotides read TGCGCCAGCAGGAAACAGGGGGGGTTAATGAACACTGAAGCTTTCTTT. Its protein is CASRKQGGLMNTEAFF.

The chain recombines TRBV19 with TRBJ2-5; D remains unclear. Trimming took 8 bases from V and 2 from J, leaving 9 bases between them. The CDR3 covers 12 residues. Germline CDR1 is LNHDA and CDR2 is SQIVND (reference sequence). CDR3 sequence: CASADWQETQYF. The CDR3 DNA sequence: TGTGCCAGTGCCGACTGGCAAGAGACCCAGTACTTC.

This clone was counted once. The chain recombines TRBV4-1 with TRBJ1-5; maybe TRBD1 (5 bases). Trimming took off 3 bases at V and 4 bases at J, with 19 bases between the two ends. CDR1 is MGHRA, CDR2 YSYEKL, per germline. The CDR3 consists of 17 residues. CDR3 in DNA: TGCGCCAGCAGCCAGGATGGGACCTCTGGAGGGAATCAGCCCCAGCATTTT. It codes for CASSQDGTSGGNQPQHF.

This clone has only a few counts. The V and J genes are TRBV6-5 and TRBJ1-2; D might be TRBD1 (5 bases). The CDR3 loop spans 12 amino acids. Deletions cut 5 bases from V and 5 bases from J, with 9 bases between. Germline values: CDR1 MNHEY, CDR2 SVGAGI. CDR3: CASSGDRYGYTF. The DNA of the CDR3 is TGTGCCAGCAGTGGCGACAGATATGGCTACACCTTC.

V gene TRBV2 combines with J gene TRBJ1-2; 7 bases fit TRBD1. The CDR3 spans 16 residues. Germline lookup yields CDR1 SNHLY and CDR2 FYNNEI. Trimming cost V 2 bases and J 7 bases; bases outside gene matches: 13. Here the CDR3 reads CASSEPPRTGLRGYTF. In nucleotides, the CDR3 is TGTGCCAGCAGTGAACCCCCTCGGACAGGCCTTCGTGGCTACACCTTC.

The chain combines TRBV30 with TRBJ1-2; 10 bases agree with TRBD1. With 2 bases clipped from V and 4 bases from J, the junction kept 13 bases outside the gene matches. From germline, CDR1 is GTSNPN and CDR2 SVGIG (reference sequence). This CDR3 contains 17 residues. CDR3 amino acids: CAWSSLGTGAPLYGYTF. CDR3 sequence (DNA): TGTGCCTGGAGTAGCCTTGGGACAGGGGCGCCCCTCTATGGCTACACCTTC.

The J gene is TRBJ2-4, the V gene TRBV4-1; 9 positions agree with TRBD1. CDR1 is MGHRA and CDR2 is YSYEKL in the germline V gene. The CDR3 is made up of 20 amino acids. Losses at the gene ends were 3 bases for V and 0 bases for J; bases not matched to a gene: 15. The chain's CDR3 is CASSQRWGQGQNLAKNIQYF. The DNA for the CDR3 is TGCGCCAGCAGCCAGAGGTGGGGACAGGGCCAAAATCTAGCCAAAAACATTCAGTACTTC.

In its sample, this clone was seen a few times. This chain connects TRBV7-9 to TRBJ2-7; D is undetermined. The CDR3 extends over 13 amino acids. Trimming stripped 0 bases from V and 0 bases from J, with 3 bases between. The V gene's germline CDR1 is SEHNR and CDR2 FQNEAQ (reference sequence). CDR3 in DNA: TGTGCCAGCAGCTTAGCCAACTCCTACGAGCAGTACTTC. Its protein product is CASSLANSYEQYF.

The table lists this clone with a count of one. This chain uses TRBV10-2 with TRBJ1-1; a possible D gene is TRBD1 (6 bases). Trimming shortened V by 8 bases and J by 4 bases, and 11 bases separated the two germline ends. The CDR3 runs 12 residues. The germline V gene has CDR1 WSHSY and CDR2 SAAADI. DNA of the CDR3: TGCGCCAGCCGAGGACAGATCACTGAAGCTTTCTTT. Translating gives CASRGQITEAFF.

The rearrangement links TRBV7-6 to TRBJ2-1; 7 bases are a match to TRBD2. This CDR3 comprises 16 residues. CDR1 SGHVS and CDR2 FNYEAQ come from the germline V gene. V trimming: 2 bases; J trimming: 2 bases; junction bases outside the gene matches: 6. This CDR3 reads CASSLRAGVAYNEQFF. DNA for the CDR3: TGTGCCAGCAGCTTAAGGGCGGGGGTGGCCTACAATGAGCAGTTCTTC. Variable domain in full (rest from reference TRBV7-6 and TRBJ2-1): GAGVSQSPRYKVTKRGQDVALRCDPISGHVSLYWYRQALGQGPEFLTYFNYEAQQDKSGLPNDRFSAERPEGSISTLTIQRTEQRDSAMYRCASSLRAGVAYNEQFFGPGTRLTVL.

V and J are TRBV5-1 and TRBJ2-3; TRBD1 matches 7 bases. Per the germline V gene, CDR1 is SGHRS and CDR2 is YFSETQ. The CDR3 has 16 residues. V was pared by 0 bases and J by 1 base, with 5 bases of the junction left unmatched. The DNA for the CDR3 is TGCGCCAGCAGCTTGGATTCAGGGGGTGGCACAGATACGCAGTATTTT. This sequence encodes CASSLDSGGGTDTQYF.

V usage is TRBV19 and J usage is TRBJ2-2; 8 bases match TRBD1. V was pared by 1 base and J by 1 base, with 5 bases of the junction left unmatched. The CDR3 length is 17 residues. Germline V gene lookup returns CDR1 LNHDA and CDR2 SQIVND (reference sequence). Written as DNA, the CDR3 is TGTGCCAGTAGTATAGGACCAGGGGGCAGGAACACCGGGGAGCTGTTTTTT. It is translated as CASSIGPGGRNTGELFF.

Only a few counts were recorded for this clone. V is TRBV28 and J is TRBJ1-2; possibly TRBD1 for D (6 bases). Per germline, CDR1 MDHEN and CDR2 SYDVKM. V lost 4 bases and J 11 bases, leaving 11 bases between the germline ends. CDR3 length equals 11 residues. The CDR3 loop is CASSSTGLYTF. The CDR3, as DNA: TGTGCCAGCAGTTCAACAGGGTTGTACACCTTC.

The J gene is TRBJ2-3, the V gene TRBV19, with D possibly TRBD2 on 7 matching bases. Germline-derived CDR1 and CDR2 are LNHDA and SQIVND (reference sequence). This CDR3 spans 18 amino acids. With 5 bases removed from V and 4 bases from J, the gap between germline ends came to 25 bases. The DNA for the CDR3 is TGTGCCAGTAGTGGATTGGGTCCCGGGGGGCCCGAGGCAGATACGCAGTATTTT. This encodes CASSGLGPGGPEADTQYF. Full variable domain (remainder filled in from reference TRBV19 and TRBJ2-3): DGGITQSPKYLFRKEGQNVTLSCEQNLNHDAMYWYRQDPGQGLRLIYYSQIVNDFQKGDIAEGYSVSREKKESFPLTVTSAQKNPTAFYLCASSGLGPGGPEADTQYFGPGTRLTVL.

This sequence joins TRBV7-6 and TRBJ1-2; 8 bases align to TRBD1. The CDR3 spans 15 residues. J gave up 4 bases and V 2 bases, and 6 bases lay outside the gene matches. Per germline, CDR1 SGHVS and CDR2 FNYEAQ. CDR3 loop: CASSLQGAKPYGYTF. The DNA of the CDR3 is TGTGCCAGCAGCTTACAGGGGGCGAAGCCCTATGGCTACACCTTC. The full variable domain, its missing parts supplied by reference TRBV7-6 and TRBJ1-2, is GAGVSQSPRYKVTKRGQDVALRCDPISGHVSLYWYRQALGQGPEFLTYFNYEAQQDKSGLPNDRFSAERPEGSISTLTIQRTEQRDSAMYRCASSLQGAKPYGYTFGSGTRLTVV.

The chain recombines TRBV5-1 with TRBJ2-7; D gene uncertain. The V gene's germline CDR1 is SGHRS and CDR2 YFSETQ. This CDR3 region has 11 residues. V shed 3 bases and J shed 8 bases, with 9 bases lying between them. The chain's CDR3 is CASSYQQQQYF. In nucleotides, the CDR3 is TGCGCCAGCAGCTACCAACAGCAGCAGTACTTC. Using reference TRBV5-1 and TRBJ2-7 for the parts outside the CDR3, the full variable domain is KAGVTQTPRYLIKTRGQQVTLSCSPISGHRSVSWYQQTPGQGLQFLFEYFSETQRNKGNFPGRFSGRQFSNSRSEMNVSTLELGDSALYLCASSYQQQQYFGPGTRLTVT.